This T cell receptor beta chain is from a study of cytomegalovirus exposure and HLA in healthy donors. General study results and limits: Later analysis showed most CMV-associated TCR beta chains appearing HLA-restricted. Later, TCR association rates were found to vary by HLA locus, highest for DRB1 and lowest for HLA-C. Later analysis demonstrated an association between a missense DCLRE1C variant and TCR beta V- and J-gene trimming.

13 Jbeta primers and 60 Vbeta primers were used for the PCR. Sequencing was performed with immunoSEQ multiplex PCR; in TCRdb, only in-frame clones are kept and a portion is missing. The sample has about 160,000 clones; roughly 80% are singletons. In regard to this clone: Antigen specificity is unknown.

Germline CDR1 is SGHNT and CDR2 is YYREEE (reference sequence). This CDR3 is 14 amino acids long. Between the trimmed V and J ends, which lost 1 base and 4 bases, there was a span of 8 bases. This sequence was found in a woman younger than 45 in good health and CMV-seropositive. This chain links TRBV5-4 with TRBJ2-2; D call uncertain. The sequenced material came from PBMCs. CDR3: CASSLPPGTGELFF. CDR3 nucleotide sequence: TGTGCCAGCAGCTTGCCCCCAGGCACCGGGGAGCTGTTTTTT.